The present T cell receptor beta chain was sequenced within a study of prognosis after radiotherapy for stage I lung cancer. On the study more broadly: Adenocarcinomas accounted for the tumors of roughly eleven patients, and squamous cell carcinomas for those of more than 5.

The study amplified the TCR beta CDR3 region from genomic DNA. This amplification was carried out by two rounds of multiplex PCR. Primers targeting each individual TRBV and TRBJ gene were applied in first-round PCR. TCRdb recomputed calls from the multiplex PCR reads with MiXCR, one row per CDR3 protein. This sample has roughly 18,000 distinct CDR3 sequences, with around 47% found just once. Losses at the gene ends were 5 bases for V and 9 bases for J; bases not matched to a gene: 4. Per germline, CDR1 SGHTA and CDR2 FQGNSA. The CDR3 has 14 amino acids. The chain has TRBV7-2 and TRBJ1-6, with 10 bases that match TRBD1. The sample consisted of PBMCs, taken before or after stereotactic body radiation therapy (not recorded which). The sequence came from a donor older than 45 with non-small cell lung cancer. In DNA, the CDR3 is TGTGCCAGCAGCGGACAGGGGGTTAGTTCACCCCTCCACTTT. Protein product: CASSGQGVSSPLHF.